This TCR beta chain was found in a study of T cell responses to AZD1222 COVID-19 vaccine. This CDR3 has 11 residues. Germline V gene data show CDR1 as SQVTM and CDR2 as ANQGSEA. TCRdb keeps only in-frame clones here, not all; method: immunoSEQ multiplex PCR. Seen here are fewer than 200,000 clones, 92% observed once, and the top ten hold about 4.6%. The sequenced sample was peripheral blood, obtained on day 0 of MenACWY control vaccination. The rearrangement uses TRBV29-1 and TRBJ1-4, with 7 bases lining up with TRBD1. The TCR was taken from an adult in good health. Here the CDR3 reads CTGTDNEKLFF. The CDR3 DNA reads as TGCACCGGGACAGATAATGAAAAACTGTTTTTT. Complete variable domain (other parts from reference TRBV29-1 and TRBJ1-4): SAVISQKPSRDICQRGTSLTIQCQVDSQVTMMFWYRQQPGQSLTLIATANQGSEATYESGFVIDKFPISRPNLTFSTLTVSNMSPEDSSIYLCTGTDNEKLFFGSGTQLSVL.